This is a list of T cell receptor beta chains from one sample in a study of identical twins. TCRdb reprocessed the 5' RACE reads with MiXCR, giving one entry per CDR3 protein. The sample has about 220,000 distinct CDR3 sequences; 7.5% are singletons. This sample was also put to use in a study of yellow fever vaccine responses in identical twins.

Material for sequencing was CD8+ T cells sorted from blood. The receptors derive from a woman between 18 and 30 years old in good health. The conserved cysteine and the conserved F or W are not part of the CDR3 here. Fields, in order: CDR3 length, V gene, CDR3 protein.

10	TRBV14	ASSPTYTEAF
16	TRBV29-1	SVEARRLAGEGDYEQY
13	TRBV27	ASSATPGLSYEQY
12	TRBV2	ASFKPGQGYEQY
14	TRBV7-8	ASSPSRRDSTGELF
15	TRBV28	ASSPVLGHRSGNTIY
11	TRBV12-3/TRBV12-4	ASSLYTGNTIY
11	TRBV6-6	ASGGQELNEQF
11	TRBV4-1	ASSQEGRTEAF
13	TRBV20-1	SARYPGGPINEQF
14	TRBV7-9	ASSLVGAVNGNEQF
9	TRBV7-9	ASSRGGPQH
10	TRBV10-3	AISGDEREQF
15	TRBV6-5	ASSSTRLAGGPNEQF
15	TRBV6-5	ASSYSTSGLNTGELF
12	TRBV28	ASSFLVFNSPLH
13	TRBV15	ATSRDPQSHTEAF
11	TRBV7-9	ASRPTGDYGYT
12	TRBV14	ASSIAAGDYEQY
11	TRBV9	ASTLGGNYGYT
11	TRBV19	ASSRENDYEQY
10	TRBV20-1	SARAVGDEQY
16	TRBV24-1	ATSDGGGTGRKADTQY
14	TRBV3-1	ASSQETGGRGNEQF
11	TRBV2	ASSEYGTYTQY
11	TRBV20-1	SASSPNTGELF
16	TRBV14	ASSRHESFDGNTGELF
14	TRBV5-1	ASSLVWGGVDNEQF
14	TRBV29-1	SVGSPLSGSRETQY
11	TRBV4-1	ASRASSYNEQF
10	TRBV25-1	ASSDSRWSQY
10	TRBV3-1	ASRGSRETQY
13	TRBV19	ASSIDGMGYAEAF
13	TRBV7-9	ASSWRTGGVTEAF
11	TRBV20-1	SERPAGTDTQY
11	TRBV21-1	ATARGGAGELF
15	TRBV3-1	ASSQDLTDWGSKTQY
11	TRBV12-3/TRBV12-4	ASSGTVPQPQH
11	TRBV25-1	ASSEVVEGAQY
12	TRBV12-3/TRBV12-4	ASSPTGGLSPLH
12	TRBV25-1	ASSEWGVEETQY
14	TRBV3-1	ASSQVQGRTQETQY
17	TRBV11-1	ASSRDGTGGAWGTDTQY
14	TRBV4-1	ASSQAGTSGVNEQF
14	TRBV28	ASSLLGTSSDNEQF
13	TRBV7-9	ASSLAAGRDYEQY
16	TRBV4-2	ASSQDKVELSGANVLT
13	TRBV20-1	SARDIRQGYNEQF
13	TRBV10-2	ASSEYQISTDTQY
10	TRBV10-3	AISTGGIPQY
13	TRBV6-1	ASSPGLTLYTEAF
14	TRBV12-3/TRBV12-4	ASRFSGGRATDTQY
11	TRBV7-7	ASSLAQGDEQF
13	TRBV2	ASSQGSIINEKLF
13	TRBV19	ASSFISGSHNEQF
12	TRBV20-1	SARDYQNTGELF
15	TRBV5-6	ASSLEGQGLMNTEAF
15	TRBV20-1	CARDGGGLMPQETQY
13	TRBV4-2	ASSLSSGSTDTQY